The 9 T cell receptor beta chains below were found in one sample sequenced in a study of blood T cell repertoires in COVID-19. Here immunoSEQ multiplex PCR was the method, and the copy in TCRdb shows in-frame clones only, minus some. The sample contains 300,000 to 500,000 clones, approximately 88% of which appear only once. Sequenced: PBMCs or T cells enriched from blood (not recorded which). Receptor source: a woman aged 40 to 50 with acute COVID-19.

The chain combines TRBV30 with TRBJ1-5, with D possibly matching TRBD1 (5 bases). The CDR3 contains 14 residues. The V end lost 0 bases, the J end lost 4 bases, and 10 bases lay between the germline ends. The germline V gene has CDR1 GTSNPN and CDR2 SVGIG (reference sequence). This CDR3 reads CAWSVRQQNQPQHF. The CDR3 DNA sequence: TGTGCCTGGAGTGTCAGACAGCAAAATCAGCCCCAGCATTTT.

For the CDR3, the DNA is TGCGCCAGCAGCTTTCAGGGGTCTTCCTATGGCTACACCTTC. It is translated as CASSFQGSSYGYTF. This rearrangement joins TRBV5-1 to TRBJ1-2, with D possibly TRBD1 on 6 matching bases. The length of the CDR3 is 14 residues. Trimming removed 2 bases from V and 4 bases from J, with 12 bases in between. The germline CDR1 and CDR2 sequences are SGHRS and YFSETQ.

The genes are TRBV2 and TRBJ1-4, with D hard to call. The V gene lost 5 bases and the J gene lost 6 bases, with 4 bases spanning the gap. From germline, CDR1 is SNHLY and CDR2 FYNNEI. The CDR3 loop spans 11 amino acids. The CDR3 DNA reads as TGTGCCAGCAGTTTATATGAAAAACTGTTTTTT. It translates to CASSLYEKLFF.

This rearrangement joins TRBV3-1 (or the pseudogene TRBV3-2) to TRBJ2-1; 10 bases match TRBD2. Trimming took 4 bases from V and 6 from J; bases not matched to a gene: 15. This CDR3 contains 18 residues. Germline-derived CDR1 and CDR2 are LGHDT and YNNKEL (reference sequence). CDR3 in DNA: TGTGCCAGCAGCCTACCTACCGTCGGACTAGCGGTCCGCAATGAGCAGTTCTTC. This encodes CASSLPTVGLAVRNEQFF.

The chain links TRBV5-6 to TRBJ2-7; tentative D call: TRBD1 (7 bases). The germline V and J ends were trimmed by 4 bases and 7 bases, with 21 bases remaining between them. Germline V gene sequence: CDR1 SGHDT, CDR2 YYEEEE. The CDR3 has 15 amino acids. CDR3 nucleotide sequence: TGTGCCAGCAGCCGTCGGGGGCAGGGGGTAAGAGAGCAGTACTTC. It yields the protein CASSRRGQGVREQYF.

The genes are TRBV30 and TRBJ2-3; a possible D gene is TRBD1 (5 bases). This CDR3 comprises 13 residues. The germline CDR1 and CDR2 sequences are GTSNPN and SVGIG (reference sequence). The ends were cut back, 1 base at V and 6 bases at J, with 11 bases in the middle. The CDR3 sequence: CAWSEGQGDTQYF. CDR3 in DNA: TGTGCCTGGAGTGAGGGTCAGGGCGATACGCAGTATTTT.

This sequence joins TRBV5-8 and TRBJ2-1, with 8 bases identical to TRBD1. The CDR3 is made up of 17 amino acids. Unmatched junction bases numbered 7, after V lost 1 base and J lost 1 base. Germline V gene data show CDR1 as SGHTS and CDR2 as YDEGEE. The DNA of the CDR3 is TGTGCCAGCAGCTTGTACGGCGGACAGGGTTCCTACAATGAGCAGTTCTTC. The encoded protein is CASSLYGGQGSYNEQFF.

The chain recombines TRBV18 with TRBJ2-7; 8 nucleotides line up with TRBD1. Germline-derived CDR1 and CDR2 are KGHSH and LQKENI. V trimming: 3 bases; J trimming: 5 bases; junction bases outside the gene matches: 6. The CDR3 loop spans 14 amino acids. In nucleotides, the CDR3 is TGTGCCAGCTCACCTCTGGACAGGGTCAACGAGCAGTACTTC. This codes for CASSPLDRVNEQYF.

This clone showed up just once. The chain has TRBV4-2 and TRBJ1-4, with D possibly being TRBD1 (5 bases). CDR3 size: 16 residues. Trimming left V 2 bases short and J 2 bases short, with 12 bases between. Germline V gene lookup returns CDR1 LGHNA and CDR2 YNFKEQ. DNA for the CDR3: TGTGCCAGCAGCCAATCCCCCGCAGGGACTAATGAAAAACTGTTTTTT. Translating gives CASSQSPAGTNEKLFF.